This T cell receptor beta chain was identified during a study of neurological immune-mediated disorders. This clonotype was counted between two and nine times. TCRdb called the 5' RACE reads again in MiXCR, with one record for every CDR3 protein. Of tens of thousands of distinct CDR3 sequences listed, approximately 5% are singletons. This clonotype was sampled from a woman in her thirties with multiple sclerosis. Sequences were obtained from PBMCs.

The chain's CDR3 is CASSFRSRGDGEQYF. CDR3 nucleotide sequence: TGTGCCAGCAGCTTTAGGAGCCGGGGGGACGGCGAGCAGTACTTC. V is TRBV7-9 and J is TRBJ2-7; TRBD2 aligns across 7 bases. The CDR3 has 15 residues. V was pared by 3 bases and J by 6 bases, with 11 bases of the junction left unmatched. The germline V gene has CDR1 SEHNR and CDR2 FQNEAQ (reference sequence).